These 29 T cell receptor beta chains were all obtained from the same sample, sequenced in a study of Ad26.COV2.S vaccination and SARS-CoV-2 variants. Produced via immunoSEQ multiplex PCR; TCRdb's table is partial and in-frame only. Of 300,000 to 400,000 clones in the sample, 80% to 90% were seen once. Treatment noted: some 19 received Ad26.COV2.S at low or high dose, single or two shots; five or six received placebo; per-sample allocation not given. Specimens were obtained on day 63 following the first vaccine or placebo injection. Sequencing used peripheral blood, obtained in a trial of Ad26.COV2.S vaccine versus placebo. Receptors originate from a person aged 18-60 years who received the Ad26.COV2.S COVID-19 vaccine or a placebo.

The chain uses TRBV18 and TRBJ2-5; tentatively, D is TRBD2 (6 bases). This CDR3 has 15 amino acids. Trimming removed 6 bases from V and 5 bases from J, with 19 bases in between. The V gene's germline CDR1 is KGHSH and CDR2 LQKENI. The CDR3 region is CASSVLSAGQETQYF. The DNA of the CDR3 is TGTGCCAGCTCCGTACTCAGCGCGGGGCAGGAGACCCAGTACTTC. Full variable domain (missing parts from reference TRBV18 and TRBJ2-5): NAGVMQNPRHLVRRRGQEARLRCSPMKGHSHVYWYRQLPEEGLKFMVYLQKENIIDESGMPKERFSAEFPKEGPSILRIQQVVRGDSAAYFCASSVLSAGQETQYFGPGTRLLVL.

This chain joins TRBV24-1 and TRBJ2-3, with 10 bases aligning to TRBD2. CDR3 length: 17 residues. Germline V CDR1 and CDR2: KGHDR, SFDVKD. With 3 bases clipped from V and 2 bases from J, the junction kept 7 bases outside the gene matches. In DNA, the CDR3 is TGTGCCACCAGTGATCCTTTAGCGGGGGGCCTCACAGATACGCAGTATTTT. Protein sequence: CATSDPLAGGLTDTQYF.

This clone was counted a single time. The chain couples TRBV6-2 or TRBV6-3 to TRBJ2-2; D uncertain. Germline V CDR1 and CDR2: MNHEY, SVGEGT. Trimming stripped 3 bases from V and 6 bases from J, with 11 bases between. This CDR3 has 14 amino acids. The CDR3 coding sequence is TGTGCCAGCAGTTATAGGGAAGGGCCCGGGGAGCTGTTTTTT. It translates to CASSYREGPGELFF.

In its sample, this clone was seen many times. The chain uses TRBV19 and TRBJ2-3; the match to TRBD2 covers 11 bases. The CDR3 runs 16 residues. The V gene end was trimmed by 2 bases and the J gene end by 3 bases; junction bases not matched to a gene: 4. Germline V CDR1 and CDR2: LNHDA, SQIVND (reference sequence). The CDR3 coding sequence is TGTGCCAGTAGTATATTGGCTAGCGGGAGGACAGATACGCAGTATTTT. It yields the protein CASSILASGRTDTQYF.

The rearrangement joins TRBV28 to TRBJ2-1; 9 bases agree with TRBD2. This CDR3 spans 20 amino acids. Germline loops: CDR1 MDHEN, CDR2 SYDVKM. V shed 5 bases, J shed 6 bases, and the junction held 23 bases outside the gene matches. The CDR3 coding sequence is TGTGCCAGCAGTCCCCCGGGACGGGAGATTAGCGGGAGAGGGGTCAATGAGCAGTTCTTC. Translation gives CASSPPGREISGRGVNEQFF.

The V call is TRBV7-7, the J call TRBJ2-1; 10 bases are shared with TRBD2. The CDR3 runs 15 residues. CDR1 SSHAT and CDR2 FNYEAQ come from the germline V gene (reference sequence). V lost 0 bases, J lost 7 bases, and 3 bases stayed unmatched. The CDR3 loop is CASSLAPSGRNEQFF. Written as DNA, the CDR3 is TGTGCCAGCAGCTTAGCGCCTAGCGGGAGAAATGAGCAGTTCTTC.

This chain links TRBV7-9 with TRBJ2-1; 13 positions match TRBD2. In germline, CDR1 is SEHNR, CDR2 FQNEAQ (reference sequence). CDR3 length equals 17 residues. V shed 5 bases and J 4 bases; nucleotides not matched to a gene: 8. The CDR3 sequence: CASSPRTGLAGYNEQFF. In DNA form, the CDR3 reads TGTGCCAGCAGCCCGAGGACGGGACTAGCGGGGTACAATGAGCAGTTCTTC.

The chain uses TRBV28 and TRBJ1-6; D gene uncertain. The CDR3 consists of 15 residues. Trimming stripped 3 bases from V and 6 bases from J, with 12 bases between. Germline values: CDR1 MDHEN, CDR2 SYDVKM. The CDR3: CASSFRKAINSPLHF. Written as DNA, the CDR3 is TGTGCCAGCAGTTTTCGGAAGGCGATTAATTCACCCCTCCACTTT.

The chain joins TRBV6-5 to TRBJ1-2; D gene uncertain. Germline V gives CDR1 MNHEY, CDR2 SVGAGI. The CDR3 runs 12 residues. Trimming left V 4 bases short and J 7 bases short, with 10 bases between. For the CDR3, the DNA is TGTGCCAGCAGTTTCTCCGAGGGTGGCTACACCTTC. Protein sequence: CASSFSEGGYTF.

This clone was counted a few times. V usage is TRBV19 and J usage is TRBJ1-5, with 8 bases aligning to TRBD1. CDR1 is LNHDA and CDR2 is SQIVND in the germline V gene (reference sequence). This CDR3 is built from 16 residues. J lost 2 bases, V lost 6 bases, and 9 bases had no gene match. Written as DNA, the CDR3 is TGTGCCAGTAGCTGGGACAGGACTCTCGGCAATCAGCCCCAGCATTTT. Protein sequence: CASSWDRTLGNQPQHF.

The rearrangement links TRBV27 to TRBJ2-1; 8 bases line up with TRBD2. Losses at the gene ends were 2 bases for V and 10 bases for J; bases not matched to a gene: 4. The germline V gene encodes CDR1 MNHEY and CDR2 SMNVEV (reference sequence). This CDR3 spans 13 amino acids. The CDR3 sequence is CASSLAGGIEQFF. DNA of the CDR3: TGTGCCAGCAGTTTAGCGGGAGGAATCGAGCAGTTCTTC.

Only one count was recorded for this clone. The chain combines TRBV12-3 or TRBV12-4 with TRBJ2-3, with a weak D call TRBD1 (5 bases). This CDR3 has 12 residues. V lost 6 bases, J lost 4 bases, and 8 bases lay in between. CDR3 in amino acids: CASRQTADTQYF. CDR3 nucleotide sequence: TGTGCCAGCAGGCAGACAGCAGATACGCAGTATTTT.

The chain has TRBV2 and TRBJ1-4; no reliable D call. Trimming shortened V by 5 bases and J by 1 base, and 8 bases separated the two germline ends. CDR1 is SNHLY and CDR2 is FYNNEI in the germline V gene. The length of the CDR3 is 14 residues. CDR3 DNA: TGTGCCAGCAGTCCCTATCAAACTAATGAAAAACTGTTTTTT. Protein: CASSPYQTNEKLFF.

The CDR3 sequence: CASIPGQGMRAGNTIYF. DNA for the CDR3: TGTGCCAGTATTCCGGGACAGGGAATGAGGGCTGGAAACACCATATATTTT. J is TRBJ1-3 and V is TRBV19, with 9 bases lining up with TRBD1. This CDR3 is built from 17 residues. From germline, CDR1 is LNHDA and CDR2 SQIVND (reference sequence). V lost 7 bases to trimming and J lost 2 bases; unmatched junction nucleotides: 12.

CDR3 sequence (DNA): TGTGCCAGCAGTTACGGTCGGAGGTACGAGCAGTACTTC. This encodes CASSYGRRYEQYF. The gene calls are TRBV6-2 or TRBV6-3 and TRBJ2-7; the D gene is possibly TRBD2 (5 bases). The CDR3 length is 13 residues. Germline lookup yields CDR1 MNHEY and CDR2 SVGEGT. V was pared by 2 bases and J by 4 bases, with 9 bases between.

The chain is built from TRBV5-1 and TRBJ2-7; 7 nucleotides line up with TRBD1. The germline gives CDR1 SGHRS, CDR2 YFSETQ. V trimming: 0 bases; J trimming: 2 bases; junction bases outside the gene matches: 8. The CDR3 is 16 amino acids. The CDR3 DNA reads TGCGCCAGCAGCTTGGAGACAGGGAAAATTACCTACGAGCAGTACTTC. This sequence encodes CASSLETGKITYEQYF.

The V call is TRBV21-1, the J call TRBJ1-1; the table assigns TRBD1, which was not confirmed against the DNA. TRBV21-1 is shown as a pseudogene. This CDR3 contains 17 residues. The CDR3 bases are TGTGCCAGCAGCGGACGATGGGGGGACAGGGCGAACACTGAAGCTTTCTTT. Translation: CASSGRWGDRANTEAFF.

V and J are TRBV6-2 or TRBV6-3 and TRBJ2-3, with D possibly TRBD2 on 5 matching bases. CDR1 is MNHEY and CDR2 is SVGEGT in the germline V gene. The CDR3 runs to 16 residues. Between the trimmed V and J ends, which lost 3 bases and 2 bases, there was a span of 15 bases. CDR3 protein: CASSYGETAVTDTQYF. In nucleotides, the CDR3 is TGTGCCAGCAGTTATGGGGAGACGGCCGTCACAGATACGCAGTATTTT.

This clone was picked up one time. The gene calls are TRBV6-2 or TRBV6-3 and TRBJ2-1; 11 bases map to TRBD1. Trimming took 5 bases from V and 5 from J; bases not matched to a gene: 8. The CDR3 sequence is 16 residues long. Per germline, CDR1 MNHEY and CDR2 SVGEGT. CDR3 sequence (DNA): TGTGCCAGCAGTAGCCACGGGGGACAGGGGGACAATGAGCAGTTCTTC. This translates into CASSSHGGQGDNEQFF.

V usage is TRBV3-1 (or the pseudogene TRBV3-2) and J usage is TRBJ1-5, with 9 bases that match TRBD1. CDR3 size: 18 residues. Per germline, CDR1 LGHDT and CDR2 YNNKEL (reference sequence). V lost 4 bases to trimming and J lost 6 bases; unmatched junction nucleotides: 16. For the CDR3, the DNA is TGTGCCAGCAGCCCCCTCGGTGCTGGACAGGGGTTTGTTCAGCCCCAGCATTTT. Translation gives CASSPLGAGQGFVQPQHF.

The chain employs TRBV6-4 and TRBJ2-7, with 10 bases fitting TRBD2. Germline lookup yields CDR1 MRHNA and CDR2 SNTAGT. The CDR3 consists of 17 residues. V was clipped by 0 bases and J by 4 bases; unmatched bases: 9. Here the CDR3 reads CASSDSRQLAGRYEQYF. DNA of the CDR3: TGTGCCAGCAGTGACTCGAGGCAACTAGCGGGGAGGTACGAGCAGTACTTC.

The chain couples TRBV27 to TRBJ2-1, with D perhaps matching TRBD2 (5 bases). Germline V gene lookup returns CDR1 MNHEY and CDR2 SMNVEV (reference sequence). The CDR3 contains 14 residues. V lost 8 bases and J lost 0, with 11 bases in between. CDR3 nucleotides: TGTGCCAGCCTGGACTTGAGCTCCTACAATGAGCAGTTCTTC. The encoded protein is CASLDLSSYNEQFF.

The rearrangement joins TRBV11-3 to TRBJ2-5, with 9 bases aligning to TRBD2. From germline, CDR1 is SGHNT and CDR2 YENEEA. Trimming cost V 1 base and J 2 bases; bases outside gene matches: 5. The CDR3 is made up of 16 amino acids. The CDR3 sequence is CASSLGSGGTQETQYF. CDR3 bases: TGTGCCAGCAGCTTAGGCAGCGGGGGGACGCAAGAGACCCAGTACTTC.

The chain recombines TRBV6-4 with TRBJ1-2; weak D call: TRBD1 (5 bases). Trimming pared 7 bases from V and 4 bases from J, leaving 16 bases between. CDR1 and CDR2 (germline): MRHNA, SNTAGT. The CDR3 runs to 14 residues. CDR3 in DNA: TGTGCCAGCACCCTCCGGAAGGGGCGCTATGGCTACACCTTC. The encoded protein is CASTLRKGRYGYTF.

The chain uses TRBV9 and TRBJ2-2; D is possibly TRBD2 (5 bases). The germline V and J ends were trimmed by 0 bases and 8 bases, with 11 bases remaining between them. Germline CDR1 and CDR2: SGDLS and YYNGEE. The CDR3 is 14 residues long. In DNA, the CDR3 is TGTGCCAGCAGCGTAGACCCCGGGGAGGGGGAGCTGTTTTTT. Translated, it gives CASSVDPGEGELFF.

The chain combines TRBV27 with TRBJ2-3; 11 bases line up with TRBD2. J lost 0 bases, V lost 5 bases, and 7 bases had no gene match. CDR3 length equals 17 residues. Germline assignment: CDR1 MNHEY and CDR2 SMNVEV (reference sequence). Here the CDR3 reads CASSPLRLAGSTDTQYF. In nucleotides, the CDR3 is TGTGCCAGCAGTCCGCTTCGACTAGCGGGAAGCACAGATACGCAGTATTTT.

This chain links TRBV5-4 with TRBJ1-2; a possible D gene is TRBD1 (5 bases). The CDR3 totals 14 residues. The germline V and J ends were trimmed by 0 bases and 6 bases, with 12 bases remaining between them. Per the germline V gene, CDR1 is SGHNT and CDR2 is YYREEE (reference sequence). The CDR3, as DNA: TGTGCCAGCAGCTTGGGACTGGGGCAAAATGGCTACACCTTC. This sequence encodes CASSLGLGQNGYTF.

The V call is TRBV2, the J call TRBJ1-1; D perhaps matches TRBD1 (5 bases). V lost 4 bases and J 1 base, leaving 13 bases between the germline ends. The CDR3 is 15 residues long. CDR1 SNHLY and CDR2 FYNNEI come from the germline V gene. CDR3 protein: CASSAQGPGNTEAFF. The CDR3 coding sequence is TGTGCCAGCAGTGCCCAGGGTCCAGGGAACACTGAAGCTTTCTTT.

The chain is built from TRBV19 and TRBJ2-4; D is unresolved. Trimming left V 5 bases short and J 1 base short, with 9 bases between. From germline, CDR1 is LNHDA and CDR2 SQIVND (reference sequence). This CDR3 region has 14 residues. The CDR3 sequence is CASSQGIAKNIQYF. The CDR3 DNA reads TGTGCCAGTAGTCAAGGGATCGCCAAAAACATTCAGTACTTC.